Below are 27 T cell receptor beta chains sequenced from a single sample in a study of blood T cell repertoires in COVID-19. Generated by immunoSEQ multiplex PCR, the TCRdb table keeps only in-frame clones and is missing some. Of some 170,000 clones listed, roughly 84% are singletons. The sequencing input was peripheral blood. The source of these receptors is a middle-aged woman with COVID-19, enrolled during active disease.

This clone has just a few counts. The same CDR3 also results from other DNA sequences found in this sample. The chain links TRBV12-3 or TRBV12-4 to TRBJ1-1, with D perhaps TRBD1 (5 bases). This CDR3 spans 13 amino acids. V dropped 5 bases and J dropped 10 bases, with 17 bases sitting between them. The CDR3 DNA reads as TGTGCCAGCAGTGACCGACAGAGCCCTGGAGCTTTCTTT. This sequence encodes CASSDRQSPGAFF.

The genes are TRBV29-1 and TRBJ2-7, with TRBD2 as a possible D gene (5 bases). Deletions cut 6 bases from V and 1 base from J, with 13 bases between. CDR1 is SQVTM, CDR2 ANQGSEA, per germline. The CDR3 totals 13 residues. The CDR3 DNA is TGCAGCGTCAGAGGGCCGGGATCCTACGAGCAGTACTTC. Its translation is CSVRGPGSYEQYF.

The CDR3 loop is CASSSAGNYGYTF. CDR3 bases: TGTGCCAGCAGTTCGGCAGGCAACTATGGCTACACCTTC. The chain carries TRBV6-5 and TRBJ1-2; D is unresolved. This CDR3 has 13 residues. CDR1 is MNHEY and CDR2 is SVGAGI in the germline V gene. Between the trimmed V and J ends, which lost 4 bases and 2 bases, there was a span of 8 bases.

The chain links TRBV5-1 to TRBJ1-1; possibly TRBD1 for D (6 bases). CDR1 is SGHRS, CDR2 YFSETQ, per germline. The CDR3 totals 18 residues. Deletions cut 2 bases from V and 3 bases from J, with 23 bases between. The CDR3 coding sequence is TGCGCCAGCAGCTTACTATCACAAACACAGGGTAGCCACACTGAAGCTTTCTTT. Translation: CASSLLSQTQGSHTEAFF.

The chain has TRBV19 and TRBJ1-1; D possibly corresponds to TRBD1 (6 bases). Germline CDR1 is LNHDA and CDR2 is SQIVND (reference sequence). The CDR3 sequence is 15 residues long. Trimming stripped 3 bases from V and 0 bases from J, with 11 bases between. In DNA, the CDR3 is TGTGCCAGTAGTATGATGGGGGCCCTGAACACTGAAGCTTTCTTT. Translation: CASSMMGALNTEAFF.

V is TRBV19 and J is TRBJ1-4; no definite D call. The V end was cut by 5 bases, the J end by 4 bases, with 5 bases between. Germline loops: CDR1 LNHDA, CDR2 SQIVND (reference sequence). The CDR3 consists of 12 residues. The CDR3 region is CASSRVNEKLFF. In DNA, the CDR3 is TGTGCCAGTAGTCGAGTTAATGAAAAACTGTTTTTT.

J is TRBJ2-3 and V is TRBV10-1; 8 bases agree with TRBD2. The junction had 3 bases not matched to a gene; V was cut back by 3 bases and J by 1 base. Germline CDR1 WNHNN, CDR2 SYGVQD (reference sequence). The CDR3 totals 15 residues. The CDR3 protein is CASSDPAGGTDTQYF. The DNA of the CDR3 is TGCGCCAGCAGTGATCCAGCGGGAGGCACAGATACGCAGTATTTT.

This clone has a single count. In DNA, the CDR3 is TGTGCCAGTAGTATAGACCTGGGCGGGCTGGTAGAAGCTTTCTTT. Translated: CASSIDLGGLVEAFF. The J gene is TRBJ1-1, the V gene TRBV19; D gene uncertain. V lost 0 bases and J lost 8, with 16 bases in between. CDR3 length equals 15 residues. The V gene's germline CDR1 is LNHDA and CDR2 SQIVND (reference sequence). Based on the CDR3 plus reference TRBV19 and TRBJ1-1, the full variable domain is DGGITQSPKYLFRKEGQNVTLSCEQNLNHDAMYWYRQDPGQGLRLIYYSQIVNDFQKGDIAEGYSVSREKKESFPLTVTSAQKNPTAFYLCASSIDLGGLVEAFFGQGTRLTVV.

The V and J genes are TRBV6-5 and TRBJ2-4, with 14 bases that match TRBD2. V was clipped by 7 bases and J by 12 bases; unmatched bases: 11. Germline CDR1 MNHEY, CDR2 SVGAGI. There are 15 residues in the CDR3. As DNA, the CDR3 is TGTGCCAGCAACTCCGGGACTAGCGGGAGTTCTAATCAGTACTTC. This sequence encodes CASNSGTSGSSNQYF.

The chain is built from TRBV19 and TRBJ2-5, with D perhaps matching TRBD2 (5 bases). This CDR3 has 13 residues. Germline V gene sequence: CDR1 LNHDA, CDR2 SQIVND (reference sequence). The V and J ends lost 10 bases and 1 base respectively, with 13 bases between them. The CDR3 DNA reads TGTGCCACAAGCGGTAGTCTCCAAGAGACCCAGTACTTC. It is translated as CATSGSLQETQYF.

This clone was seen a handful of times. The gene calls are TRBV19 and TRBJ1-2, with 8 bases fitting TRBD1. Germline CDR1 is LNHDA and CDR2 is SQIVND (reference sequence). V shed 10 bases, J shed 2 bases, and the junction held 6 bases outside the gene matches. The CDR3 sequence is 13 residues long. CDR3 sequence reads: CATGTGYNYGYTF. In nucleotides, the CDR3 is TGTGCCACCGGGACAGGATACAACTATGGCTACACCTTC.

The CDR3 protein is CASSGGRQSSYNSPLHF. The DNA of the CDR3 is TGTGCCAGCAGTGGGGGGCGCCAGAGCTCCTATAATTCACCCCTCCACTTT. The V and J genes are TRBV6-1 and TRBJ1-6; the D gene is possibly TRBD1 (6 bases). Trimming pared 4 bases from V and 0 bases from J, leaving 13 bases between. Germline V CDR1 and CDR2: MNHNS, SASEGT. This CDR3 spans 17 amino acids.

This chain uses TRBV19 with TRBJ1-5; TRBD1 agrees at 9 bases. J was trimmed by 4 bases and V by 4 bases; bases with no gene match: 5. The CDR3 totals 15 residues. Germline-derived CDR1 and CDR2 are LNHDA and SQIVND (reference sequence). CDR3 sequence (DNA): TGTGCCAGTAGTACGACCGGGACAGGGAATCAGCCCCAGCATTTT. Translating gives CASSTTGTGNQPQHF.

This clone was counted between two and nine times. This rearrangement joins TRBV2 to TRBJ1-5, with D perhaps TRBD1 (6 bases). The CDR3 sequence is 16 residues long. Per the germline V gene, CDR1 is SNHLY and CDR2 is FYNNEI. The germline V and J ends were trimmed by 8 bases and 0 bases, with 17 bases remaining between them. The CDR3 DNA reads TGTGCCAGCGAGGACAGACCCCTTTATAGCAATCAGCCCCAGCATTTT. Translation: CASEDRPLYSNQPQHF.

The chain links TRBV5-1 to TRBJ1-4, with 8 bases identical to TRBD1. In germline, CDR1 is SGHRS, CDR2 YFSETQ. There are 16 residues in the CDR3. The V gene end was trimmed by 4 bases and the J gene end by 0 bases; junction bases not matched to a gene: 5. This CDR3 reads CASSVGTGATNEKLFF. CDR3 in DNA: TGCGCCAGCAGCGTCGGGACAGGAGCAACTAATGAAAAACTGTTTTTT. The full variable domain, completed using reference TRBV5-1 and TRBJ1-4, is KAGVTQTPRYLIKTRGQQVTLSCSPISGHRSVSWYQQTPGQGLQFLFEYFSETQRNKGNFPGRFSGRQFSNSRSEMNVSTLELGDSALYLCASSVGTGATNEKLFFGSGTQLSVL.

The chain is built from TRBV29-1 and TRBJ2-3; 7 bases are a match to TRBD1. The V segment lost 7 bases and the J segment 6 bases; nucleotides outside the gene matches: 13. CDR1 is SQVTM, CDR2 ANQGSEA, per germline. The length of the CDR3 is 14 residues. The CDR3 is CSGDPGQMRDTQYF. The CDR3 DNA is TGCAGCGGAGACCCGGGACAGATGAGGGATACGCAGTATTTT.

The table lists this clone with a few counts. The CDR3 reads CASSERGQVSSYEQYF. The CDR3 DNA reads TGTGCCAGCAGTGAACGGGGACAGGTGAGCTCCTACGAGCAGTACTTC. The rearrangement uses TRBV6-1 and TRBJ2-7; 8 bases fit TRBD1. The CDR3 consists of 16 residues. The V gene's germline CDR1 is MNHNS and CDR2 SASEGT. Unmatched junction bases numbered 6, after V lost 2 bases and J lost 0 bases.

The rearrangement joins TRBV5-4 to TRBJ2-7; 11 bases match TRBD2. CDR1 and CDR2 from the germline V gene are SGHNT and YYREEE (reference sequence). CDR3 length: 14 residues. V lost 4 bases and J lost 6; bases outside the gene matches: 6. The CDR3 nucleotides are TGTGCCAGCAGCCCCGGGACTAGCGGCGGCGAGCAGTACTTC. Translating gives CASSPGTSGGEQYF.

The chain recombines TRBV12-2 with TRBJ1-1. TRBV12-2 is recorded as a pseudogene. The CDR3 is made up of 15 amino acids. The DNA for the CDR3 is TGTGCAAGTCGCTTAGGCCTCGGGGATTACACTGAAGCTTTCTTT. This sequence encodes CASRLGLGDYTEAFF.

The V gene is TRBV5-6, the J gene TRBJ2-7; TRBD2 might be the D (5 bases). Looked up from germline, CDR1 is SGHDT and CDR2 is YYEEEE. The CDR3 extends over 15 amino acids. V lost 2 bases, J lost 2 bases, and 14 bases lay in between. The CDR3 here is CASSFTSRGTYEQYF. The CDR3 bases are TGTGCCAGCAGCTTTACGTCTCGAGGGACCTACGAGCAGTACTTC.

V and J are TRBV3-1 (or the pseudogene TRBV3-2) and TRBJ1-1; 7 nucleotides match TRBD1. V shed 5 bases, J shed 8 bases, and the junction held 11 bases outside the gene matches. Germline-derived CDR1 and CDR2 are LGHDT and YNNKEL (reference sequence). This CDR3 is 14 amino acids long. CDR3 sequence reads: CASSSTGTVQEAFF. The CDR3 coding sequence is TGTGCCAGCAGCTCGACCGGGACAGTACAGGAAGCTTTCTTT.

This clone is labeled as medium-sized. The CDR3 spells CAISAEGDRGVKLFF. The CDR3 DNA sequence: TGTGCCATCAGTGCTGAAGGAGACAGGGGCGTAAAACTGTTTTTT. The V and J genes are TRBV10-3 and TRBJ1-4; 8 bases line up with TRBD1. Trimming took 4 bases from V and 10 from J; bases not matched to a gene: 11. The CDR3 loop spans 15 amino acids. The V gene's germline CDR1 is ENHRY and CDR2 SYGVKD.

This clone appeared a single time. V usage is TRBV11-2 and J usage is TRBJ1-1; unclear D gene. Germline values: CDR1 SGHAT, CDR2 FQNNGV. V lost 1 base and J lost 1, with 7 bases in between. The CDR3 runs to 14 residues. The CDR3 protein is CASSLGGGNTEAFF. In DNA, the CDR3 is TGTGCCAGCAGCTTAGGGGGAGGGAACACTGAAGCTTTCTTT.

The chain carries TRBV6-6 and TRBJ1-2, with 9 bases identical to TRBD1. V shed 6 bases, J shed 6 bases, and the junction held 14 bases outside the gene matches. This CDR3 comprises 16 residues. Germline assignment: CDR1 MNHNY and CDR2 SVGAGI (reference sequence). CDR3 region: CASSYTGRTGENGYTF. In nucleotides, the CDR3 is TGTGCCAGCAGCTATACCGGGAGGACAGGGGAGAATGGCTACACCTTC.

The gene calls are TRBV19 and TRBJ1-2; 12 bases agree with TRBD1. Losses at the gene ends were 7 bases for V and 2 bases for J; bases not matched to a gene: 11. The CDR3 totals 17 residues. Looked up from germline, CDR1 is LNHDA and CDR2 is SQIVND (reference sequence). The CDR3 coding sequence is TGTGCCAGTACCCGGGACAGGGGGCAAGCAGGGAACTATGGCTACACCTTC. This gives the protein CASTRDRGQAGNYGYTF.

The chain employs TRBV27 and TRBJ1-5; D is perhaps TRBD1 (6 bases). The V gene's germline CDR1 is MNHEY and CDR2 SMNVEV (reference sequence). The V and J ends lost 5 bases and 4 bases respectively, with 12 bases between them. The CDR3 spans 14 residues. The CDR3 region is CASSLTGINQPQHF. CDR3 in DNA: TGTGCCAGCAGTCTTACAGGGATAAATCAGCCCCAGCATTTT.

This rearrangement joins TRBV11-2 to TRBJ2-1; 8 bases fit TRBD2. There are 15 residues in the CDR3. The ends lost 1 base at V and 1 base at J; junction bases unmatched: 0. Germline V gene data show CDR1 as SGHAT and CDR2 as FQNNGV. The CDR3 region is CASSLGGRSYNEQFF. The CDR3 DNA follows: TGTGCCAGCAGCTTAGGCGGGAGGTCCTACAATGAGCAGTTCTTC.